This TCR beta chain was sequenced during a study of T cell responses to AZD1222 COVID-19 vaccine. Study details: Second-dose schedules of about 4 or about 12 weeks were combined. The study, taken as a whole, reports: Increases in Spike-specific TCR breadth and depth were seen after two AZD1222 doses.

V was pared by 2 bases and J by 5 bases, with 5 bases between. This CDR3 is built from 12 residues. Germline V lookup: CDR1 KGHDR, CDR2 SFDVKD. This clone has just one count. Its antigen is unknown. Profiling relied on immunoSEQ multiplex PCR, and the TCRdb table lists in-frame clones only, not all of them. The sample lists 87,000 or so clones; almost 90% were seen once. This clonotype originated in an adult in good health. The gene calls are TRBV24-1 and TRBJ1-1, with no clear D. This material consisted of peripheral blood, taken on day 0 of AZD1222 vaccination. Here the CDR3 reads CATSDWGTEAFF. The CDR3 nucleotides are TGTGCCACCAGTGATTGGGGAACTGAAGCTTTCTTT.